This TCR beta chain was sequenced during a study of cytomegalovirus exposure and HLA in healthy donors. Across the whole study: The same platform was used for the 120 validation repertoires and the roughly 670 first-cohort repertoires, a later analysis reported. The study, taken as a whole, reports: According to the study, around 150 TCR beta chains were cytomegalovirus-associated. The CMV antigen specificity of a few CMV-associated chains was confirmed through in vitro analysis. According to a subsequent analysis, TCR clusters identified in the first cohort showed a tendency to co-occur across the 100 to 150 validation repertoires.

Looked up from germline, CDR1 is LNHDA and CDR2 is SQIVND (reference sequence). Between the trimmed V and J ends, which lost 4 bases and 0 bases, there was a span of 10 bases. CDR3 size: 15 residues. Comments on this clone: Its target is unknown.

Libraries were prepared by immunoSEQ multiplex PCR; TCRdb keeps only in-frame clonotypes and omits some of them. The sample records some 220,000 clones, 80% to 95% being singletons. The sequence was obtained from a woman aged 18-35 years in good health and CMV-seronegative. The source material was PBMCs. The rearrangement links TRBV19 to TRBJ2-1; D is perhaps TRBD1 (6 bases). CDR3 in amino acids: CASSSSGASYNEQFF. The CDR3 DNA reads as TGTGCCAGTAGTAGTTCAGGGGCCTCCTACAATGAGCAGTTCTTC.